This TCR beta chain was captured by sequencing in a study of CD8+ T cells in alopecia areata. On this clone itself: Its matching antigen is unknown.

Extracted from the samples, RNA was reverse transcribed into cDNA to serve as the sequencing template. Data came from immunoSEQ multiplex PCR; TCRdb stores just in-frame clones and leaves some out. The sample holds approximately 180,000 clones; 60% are singletons and the top ten take approximately 0.93%. The treatment denotes: oral pan-JAK inhibitor, 5-10 mg twice daily. It was from alopecia areata patients that lesional scalp punch biopsies and peripheral blood were collected. Study-level findings and limits: In scalp, tofacitinib significantly decreased clonality and expanded CD8+ clones among the top 100. There were many expanded lesional clones persisting in scalp and blood during tofacitinib.

This TCR derives from a human donor with alopecia areata. Sequenced material: CD4+ T cells sorted from blood, taken at week 24, from a patient treated with tofacitinib.

The CDR3 is CSVLTSGGNTDTQYF. CDR3 coding DNA: TGCAGCGTTCTAACTAGCGGGGGAAACACAGATACGCAGTATTTT. This rearrangement joins TRBV29-1 to TRBJ2-3; 11 bases map to TRBD2. The trim removed 5 bases at V and 2 bases at J, leaving 6 bases unmatched. Looked up from germline, CDR1 is SQVTM and CDR2 is ANQGSEA. The CDR3 contains 15 residues.